The T cell receptor (beta chain) under discussion was sequenced for a study of blood T cell repertoires in COVID-19 (dated by TCRdb to the early 2020s). Background for the entire study: Samples from collaborators originated in the United States, Italy and Spain and spanned both the acute and convalescent phases of COVID-19. The prospective study material was composed of cDNA or gDNA derived from T cells, B-cell-depleted T cells, or PBMCs. The dataset comprised deeply sampled blood TCRbeta repertoires from subjects exposed to, actively infected with, or recovered from COVID-19. The repertoires were made available in a free public database intended to serve as a resource for research on the immune response to SARS-CoV-2. The samples were drawn from two sources: the first 160 participants of the ongoing ImmuneRACE study, and 950 to 1,500 subjects contributed by 6 global collaborators. The sample metadata nearly always contained a de-identified subject ID, COVID-19 status, age in years and sex. HLA class I and class II types, where available, came from metadata supplied by the sample provider rather than from assay-based typing. Results and caveats for the whole study, not just this receptor: Clinical and demographic metadata were provided uncurated, with the amount varying by source and participant.

Collaborating institutions collected whole blood in K2EDTA tubes following their own protocols. For TCRbeta analysis, collaborators shipped samples as frozen whole blood, isolated PBMCs, or DNA extracted from either of those sample types. The cysteine opens and the phenylalanine closes a CDR3 of 15 amino acids. Only the CDR3 part of the read is kept: 45 bases, read in frame from the first base. CDR1 and CDR2, per the germline V gene, are SGHRS and YFSETQ. A distance of 9 bases separates the germline ends of V and J, which lose 0 bases and 1 base respectively. The immunoSEQ Assay, a bias-controlled multiplex PCR, was used to amplify TCRbeta CDR3 regions from genomic DNA. Regarding the original processing steps: Nucleated cell counts per sample were estimated from amplification of reference gene primers within the assay. To quantify the absolute abundance of each unique TCRbeta CDR3 rearrangement, sequence reads were collapsed and filtered. For each sample, productive Simpson clonality was calculated as the square root of Simpson's diversity index across productive rearrangements. TCRdb retrieved this table from immuneACCESS and kept in-frame rearrangements only. Not all clones are present; in checked studies, unresolved V genes account for under half, and no reason is known for the remainder. That table furnishes V, J and clone size, whereas the DNA furnished D and trimming. For this sample there are about 81,000 clones; roughly 91% appear just once. The ten largest account for 1.5% to 2% of the sample.

Turning to this clone: Its antigen target is currently unknown. Base qualities are not recorded, but no much larger clone differs from it by a single base.

The receptor chain draws on TRBV5-1 and TRBJ2-3, and possibly TRBD2, on 6 matching bases. The sample was peripheral blood. This sequence originates from a woman aged 50 to 60 in a cohort sampled during active COVID-19. CDR3 protein: CASSLAGTGTDTQYF. DNA sequence: TGCGCCAGCAGCTTGGCCGGGACTGGCACAGATACGCAGTATTTT.